This TCR beta chain was identified in a study of cytomegalovirus exposure and HLA in healthy donors. Study overall: It was reported in a later analysis that the 120 or so validation repertoires used the same platform as the approximately 600 first-cohort repertoires.

Broader study findings: The TCR clusters that emerged in the first cohort tended, a later analysis found, to co-occur in the 95 to 150 validation repertoires. The classifier reportedly diagnosed cytomegalovirus status with high specificity and sensitivity.

The CDR3 is made up of 13 amino acids. Trimming shortened V by 6 bases and J by 6 bases, and 17 bases separated the two germline ends. Germline CDR1 reads SQVTM; CDR2 reads ANQGSEA. Assay: immunoSEQ multiplex PCR; the TCRdb copy retains only in-frame clones and omits some. The table shows 150,000 to 250,000 clones, with roughly 82% occurring only once. Concerning this clone: Its antigen is still unknown.

Sequenced sample: PBMCs. This rearrangement joins TRBV29-1 to TRBJ1-1, with D maybe TRBD1 (5 bases). The source of this sequence is a woman aged 25 to 39 in good health and CMV-seropositive. The CDR3 region is CSVTDSRGAEAFF. The CDR3 nucleotides are TGCAGCGTGACCGACAGTAGAGGTGCTGAAGCTTTCTTT.